The 27 T cell receptor beta chains listed next were all sequenced from one sample in a study of T cells after yellow fever vaccination (dated by TCRdb to between 2017 and 2020). Explained via the paper, the treatment or condition label denotes: live attenuated yellow fever vaccine strain. The library was obtained by 5' RACE. Instrument on record: Illumina NovaSeq 6000. The raw public reads went through TCRdb reprocessing: fastp at Q25, MiXCR clone calling, in-frame beta chains kept. Under each unique CDR3 protein, matching rows form one entry showing the most common genes and DNA. This sample has about 330,000 distinct CDR3 sequences in its table, and about 4% of those were observed once. The leading ten clones occupy roughly 24% of the sample. The sequences come from PBMCs, collected 5 days after the yellow fever booster vaccination. All receptors come from a man between 18 and 35 years old who received the YFV17D yellow fever vaccine.

The chain carries TRBV10-3 and TRBJ2-7, with TRBD1 as a possible D gene (6 bases). This CDR3 comprises 11 residues. V was shortened by 3 bases and J by 12 bases, with 12 bases between the two germline ends. Germline CDR1 is ENHRY and CDR2 is SYGVKD. CDR3 amino acids: CAISEGGRGYF. CDR3 in DNA: TGTGCCATCAGTGAAGGCGGCAGGGGGTACTTC.

This clonotype was detected ten times or more. The V and J genes are TRBV7-9 and TRBJ2-3, with D unclear. V lost 3 bases, J lost 11 bases, and 15 bases lay in between. Germline values: CDR1 SEHNR, CDR2 FQNEAQ (reference sequence). This CDR3 has 13 amino acids. The chain's CDR3 is CASSFGDMRKQYF. The CDR3 DNA follows: TGTGCCAGCAGCTTTGGCGACATGCGCAAGCAGTATTTT.

There are a few counts of this clonotype. V usage is TRBV7-6 and J usage is TRBJ1-1; the D is unclear. V lost 6 bases and J lost 3, with 17 bases in between. Germline CDR1 is SGHVS and CDR2 is FNYEAQ. The CDR3 has 15 residues. CDR3 DNA sequence: TGTGCCAGCAGGCCAATCCGAGGCGGTGACACTGAAGCTTTCTTT. It translates to CASRPIRGGDTEAFF.

This clonotype was counted a few times. The chain joins TRBV12-3 or TRBV12-4 to TRBJ1-3; TRBD1 aligns across 7 bases. After removal of 1 base from V and 4 bases from J, the junction contained 4 bases not matched to a gene. The CDR3 contains 15 residues. The CDR3 nucleotides are TGTGCCAGCAGTTTAGGGGGGACAGAAGGAAACACCATATATTTT. Translated: CASSLGGTEGNTIYF.

This rearrangement joins TRBV7-2 to TRBJ1-2; D remains unclear. Germline-derived CDR1 and CDR2 are SGHTA and FQGNSA. Trimming pared 6 bases from V and 8 bases from J, leaving 28 bases between. This CDR3 contains 17 residues. CDR3 protein: CASSPRGSPWVFRGYTF. DNA for the CDR3: TGTGCCAGCAGTCCTCGCGGCAGCCCATGGGTATTTCGAGGCTACACCTTC.

This clonotype was recorded a few times. CDR3 residues: CASSQQGQGWINEQFF. CDR3 nucleotide sequence: TGCGCCAGCAGCCAACAAGGACAGGGATGGATCAATGAGCAGTTCTTC. The chain is built from TRBV4-1 and TRBJ2-1; 8 bases are shared with TRBD1. Germline assignment: CDR1 MGHRA and CDR2 YSYEKL. The V gene end was trimmed by 2 bases and the J gene end by 6 bases; junction bases not matched to a gene: 9. The CDR3 extends over 16 amino acids.

The V call is TRBV5-1, the J call TRBJ1-2, with D maybe TRBD1 (6 bases). The CDR3 consists of 14 residues. Germline loops: CDR1 SGHRS, CDR2 YFSETQ. V dropped 5 bases and J dropped 3 bases, with 14 bases sitting between them. The CDR3 DNA follows: TGCGCCAGCAGACCCGGGAGGGGGGACTATGGCTACACCTTC. This sequence encodes CASRPGRGDYGYTF. Complete variable domain (other parts from reference TRBV5-1 and TRBJ1-2): KAGVTQTPRYLIKTRGQQVTLSCSPISGHRSVSWYQQTPGQGLQFLFEYFSETQRNKGNFPGRFSGRQFSNSRSEMNVSTLELGDSALYLCASRPGRGDYGYTFGSGTRLTVV.

A few counts support this clonotype. The rearrangement links TRBV10-3 to TRBJ1-6; 7 nucleotides agree with TRBD1. The germline CDR1 and CDR2 sequences are ENHRY and SYGVKD. J was trimmed by 2 bases and V by 6 bases; bases with no gene match: 7. The CDR3 sequence is 16 residues long. CDR3 DNA sequence: TGTGCCATCAGCGATCGACAGGGCCCCTATAATTCACCCCTCCACTTT. This sequence encodes CAISDRQGPYNSPLHF.

This clonotype was picked up a small number of times. The rearrangement links TRBV5-1 to TRBJ1-1, with D uncertain. Trimming removed 0 bases at V and 0 bases at J, with 6 bases between. The CDR3 sequence is 14 residues long. In germline, CDR1 is SGHRS, CDR2 YFSETQ. The CDR3 sequence: CASSLVQLNTEAFF. CDR3 sequence (DNA): TGCGCCAGCAGCTTGGTGCAGCTGAACACTGAAGCTTTCTTT.

This clonotype appeared a few times. The rearrangement joins TRBV7-2 to TRBJ2-2; TRBD1 matches at 7 bases. Germline values: CDR1 SGHTA, CDR2 FQGNSA. This CDR3 region has 15 residues. V lost 5 bases to trimming and J lost 0 bases; unmatched junction nucleotides: 3. CDR3 residues: CASSATGPNTGELFF. The CDR3 DNA sequence: TGTGCCAGCAGCGCGACAGGGCCGAACACCGGGGAGCTGTTTTTT.

This clonotype came up many times. The junction differs from germline at one of its ends, possibly a read error. This chain joins TRBV6-5 and TRBJ2-7; D might be TRBD1 (6 bases). CDR1 is MNHEY and CDR2 is SVGAGI in the germline V gene. The CDR3 has 14 amino acids. CDR3 protein: CASSYDRYSHEQYF. As DNA, the CDR3 is TGTGCCAGCAGTTACGACAGGTACTCCCACGAGCAGTACTTC.

This chain links TRBV7-6 with TRBJ2-3; unclear D gene. The germline V and J ends were trimmed by 4 bases and 3 bases, with 11 bases remaining between them. This CDR3 is 14 amino acids long. Germline V gives CDR1 SGHVS, CDR2 FNYEAQ. CDR3 amino acids: CASSSFRSTDTQYF. For the CDR3, the DNA is TGTGCCAGCAGCTCCTTTCGGAGTACAGATACGCAGTATTTT.

Only a few counts were recorded for this clonotype. J is TRBJ2-5 and V is TRBV5-6, with a possible D match to TRBD1 (5 bases). Germline CDR1 reads SGHDT; CDR2 reads YYEEEE. V was clipped by 5 bases and J by 2 bases, with 10 bases between them. The CDR3 has 13 amino acids. This CDR3 is CASRLQEQETQYF. CDR3 sequence (DNA): TGTGCCAGCAGACTACAGGAACAAGAGACCCAGTACTTC. The entire variable domain, with the rest obtained from reference TRBV5-6 and TRBJ2-5, is as follows: DAGVTQSPTHLIKTRGQQVTLRCSPKSGHDTVSWYQQALGQGPQFIFQYYEEEERQRGNFPDRFSGHQFPNYSSELNVNALLLGDSALYLCASRLQEQETQYFGPGTRLLVL.

There are a few counts of this clonotype. The chain has TRBV7-2 and TRBJ2-7; D is unresolved. In germline, CDR1 is SGHTA, CDR2 FQGNSA. The CDR3 is made up of 13 amino acids. With 5 bases removed from V and 5 bases from J, the gap between germline ends came to 13 bases. CDR3 amino acids: CASSGSLGDEQYF. In DNA, the CDR3 is TGTGCCAGCAGCGGGTCCCTTGGGGACGAGCAGTACTTC.

This clonotype appeared a few times. The genes are TRBV6-2 or TRBV6-3 and TRBJ2-1; 8 positions match TRBD2. CDR3 length: 16 amino acids. Germline V gene data show CDR1 as MNHEY and CDR2 as SVGEGT. With V trimmed by 2 bases and J by 7 bases, 10 bases remained unmatched. The CDR3 DNA is TGTGCCAGCAGTTACAGTCGGATAGCGGGGAGTAATGAGCAGTTCTTC. It translates to CASSYSRIAGSNEQFF.

The chain is built from TRBV7-3 and TRBJ2-5; 8 nucleotides line up with TRBD2. CDR3 length equals 14 residues. V gave up 4 bases and J gave up 5 bases; unmatched junction bases: 6. Looked up from germline, CDR1 is SGHTA and CDR2 is FQGTGA. The CDR3 DNA reads as TGTGCCAGCAGCTCGTCGGGAGGGGTGGAGACCCAGTACTTC. Translated, it gives CASSSSGGVETQYF.

This sequence joins TRBV24-1 and TRBJ2-5; 10 bases match TRBD1. J gave up 5 bases and V 5 bases, and 10 bases lay outside the gene matches. Germline V gene data show CDR1 as KGHDR and CDR2 as SFDVKD. CDR3 length: 16 amino acids. CDR3 coding DNA: TGTGCCACCAGTGCCCCGCCGGGACAGGGGACGGAGACCCAGTACTTC. Translation: CATSAPPGQGTETQYF.

The V and J genes are TRBV18 and TRBJ1-2; 8 nucleotides match TRBD1. Germline trimming cut 3 bases from V and 1 base from J; bases unmatched to any gene: 7. The CDR3 has 16 residues. Germline values: CDR1 KGHSH, CDR2 LQKENI. CDR3 nucleotides: TGTGCCAGCTCACCGAGGACAGGGACTATTAACTATGGCTACACCTTC. Its translation is CASSPRTGTINYGYTF.

This chain links TRBV19 with TRBJ2-1; D uncertain. CDR3 length: 16 amino acids. V lost 5 bases, J lost 3 bases, and 17 bases lay in between. Germline V gene data show CDR1 as LNHDA and CDR2 as SQIVND (reference sequence). The CDR3 sequence is CASSLRLGVNYNEQFF. The DNA of the CDR3 is TGTGCCAGTAGTCTCCGACTGGGCGTGAACTACAATGAGCAGTTCTTC.

The sample holds many counts of this clonotype. The chain recombines TRBV7-9 with TRBJ1-1, with a weak D call TRBD1 (5 bases). Trimming shortened V by 1 base and J by 6 bases, and 9 bases separated the two germline ends. Germline lookup yields CDR1 SEHNR and CDR2 FQNEAQ (reference sequence). The CDR3 contains 13 residues. CDR3 in amino acids: CASSLVEGPEAFF. CDR3 nucleotides: TGTGCCAGCAGCTTAGTGGAGGGACCTGAAGCTTTCTTT.

The chain is built from TRBV15 and TRBJ2-5; TRBD2 aligns across 7 bases. In germline, CDR1 is LNHNV, CDR2 YYDKDF (reference sequence). V lost 6 bases, J lost 3 bases, and 13 bases stayed unmatched. The CDR3 covers 16 residues. The CDR3 loop reads CATSPGELAGEETQYF. DNA for the CDR3: TGTGCCACCAGTCCCGGGGAGTTGGCGGGGGAAGAGACCCAGTACTTC.

The rearrangement links TRBV2 to TRBJ1-5; perhaps TRBD1 as D (5 bases). V lost 6 bases to trimming and J lost 0 bases, with 9 bases between them. From germline, CDR1 is SNHLY and CDR2 FYNNEI. The CDR3 runs to 14 residues. CDR3 nucleotide sequence: TGTGCCAGCAGCCAGGGAAATAGCAATCAGCCCCAGCATTTT. Its translation: CASSQGNSNQPQHF. Full variable domain (rest looked up from reference TRBV2 and TRBJ1-5): EPEVTQTPSHQVTQMGQEVILRCVPISNHLYFYWYRQILGQKVEFLVSFYNNEISEKSEIFDDQFSVERPDGSNFTLKIRSTKLEDSAMYFCASSQGNSNQPQHFGDGTRLSIL.

The chain couples TRBV5-1 to TRBJ2-5; D unclear. V shed 4 bases and J shed 4 bases, with 14 bases lying between them. Germline lookup yields CDR1 SGHRS and CDR2 YFSETQ. The CDR3 spans 14 residues. CDR3 region: CASSHPRTGETQYF. The CDR3 nucleotides are TGCGCCAGCAGCCACCCAAGGACGGGAGAGACCCAGTACTTC.

There are many counts of this clonotype. V is TRBV30 and J is TRBJ1-2, with D perhaps TRBD1 (6 bases). Germline V lookup: CDR1 GTSNPN, CDR2 SVGIG (reference sequence). Deletions cut 0 bases from V and 7 bases from J, with 18 bases between. The CDR3 spans 15 residues. CDR3: CAWSVHSRGYGGYTF. Written as DNA, the CDR3 is TGTGCCTGGAGTGTACACAGTAGGGGGTACGGTGGCTACACCTTC.

The chain has TRBV20-1 and TRBJ2-2; D unresolved. Trimming cost V 5 bases and J 4 bases, with 11 bases left between them. The V gene's germline CDR1 is DFQATT and CDR2 SNEGSKA (reference sequence). This CDR3 region has 13 residues. The CDR3 sequence: CSARVPITGELFF. CDR3 sequence (DNA): TGCAGTGCTCGCGTCCCGATCACCGGGGAGCTGTTTTTT.

This clonotype has more than one count but fewer than ten. The chain carries TRBV27 and TRBJ1-2; D may be TRBD1 (5 bases). CDR1 and CDR2 (germline): MNHEY, SMNVEV (reference sequence). This CDR3 spans 14 amino acids. V lost 3 bases, J lost 5 bases, and 13 bases lay in between. The CDR3, as DNA: TGTGCCAGCAGTTTCTCAGGGAACCCTTATGGCTACACCTTC. Protein product: CASSFSGNPYGYTF.

This clonotype came up many times. This chain links TRBV7-9 with TRBJ1-1, with D maybe TRBD1 (6 bases). CDR3 size: 15 residues. V gave up 4 bases and J gave up 5 bases, with 17 bases separating them. Per the germline V gene, CDR1 is SEHNR and CDR2 is FQNEAQ (reference sequence). The CDR3 bases are TGTGCCAGCAGCTGGGAGACAGGAGGAGTGACTGAAGCTTTCTTT. This translates into CASSWETGGVTEAFF.